This T cell receptor beta chain came from a study of blood T cell repertoires in COVID-19. Across the study: Sources were T cells, B-cell-depleted T cells, or PBMCs; the material itself was cDNA or gDNA.

V gave up 4 bases and J gave up 0 bases, with 14 bases separating them. Germline-derived CDR1 and CDR2 are SGHRS and YFSETQ. The length of the CDR3 is 17 residues. How the authors handled the data: Reference gene primers were amplified, and this amplification served to estimate nucleated cell counts. Sequenced by immunoSEQ multiplex PCR; TCRdb stores in-frame clones only, minus some. Clone size and V and J calls were adopted from that table, with D and trimming inferred from the DNA. The sample comprises more than 85,000 clones, around 73% of which are singletons, and over 7.5% rests with the top ten.

The sample consisted of peripheral blood. The chain joins TRBV5-1 to TRBJ2-6; tentatively, D is TRBD2 (5 bases). The receptor's source is a man aged 55 to 69 with active or convalescent COVID-19. This chain's CDR3 is CASSPSGKSSGANVLTF. The CDR3 DNA reads as TGCGCCAGCAGCCCCAGCGGAAAAAGCTCTGGGGCCAACGTCCTGACTTTC.